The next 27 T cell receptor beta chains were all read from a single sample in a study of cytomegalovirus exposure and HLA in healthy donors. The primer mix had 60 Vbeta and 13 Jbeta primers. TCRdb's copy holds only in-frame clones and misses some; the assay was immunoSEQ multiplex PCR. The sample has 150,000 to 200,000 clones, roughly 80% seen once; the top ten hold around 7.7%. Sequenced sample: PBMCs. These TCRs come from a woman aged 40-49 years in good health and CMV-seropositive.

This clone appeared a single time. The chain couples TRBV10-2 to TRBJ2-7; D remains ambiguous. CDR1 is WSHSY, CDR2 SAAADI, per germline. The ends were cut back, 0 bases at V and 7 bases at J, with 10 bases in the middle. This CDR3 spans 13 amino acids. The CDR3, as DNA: TGCGCCAGCAGTGAGTCAAGAGGTTGGGAGCAGTACTTC. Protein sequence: CASSESRGWEQYF.

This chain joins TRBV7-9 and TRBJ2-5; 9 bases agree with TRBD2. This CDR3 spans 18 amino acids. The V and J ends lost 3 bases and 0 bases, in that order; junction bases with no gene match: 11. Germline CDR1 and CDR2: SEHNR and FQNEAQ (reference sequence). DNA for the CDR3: TGTGCCAGCAGCTTTTCTCCAATAGCGGGAGCCGACCAAGAGACCCAGTACTTC. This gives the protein CASSFSPIAGADQETQYF.

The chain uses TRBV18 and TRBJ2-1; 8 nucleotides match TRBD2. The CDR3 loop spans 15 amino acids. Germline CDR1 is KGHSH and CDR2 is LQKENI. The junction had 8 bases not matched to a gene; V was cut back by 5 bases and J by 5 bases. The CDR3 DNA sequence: TGTGCCAGCTCAAGAACTAGCGGAGGGGACAATGAGCAGTTCTTC. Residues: CASSRTSGGDNEQFF.

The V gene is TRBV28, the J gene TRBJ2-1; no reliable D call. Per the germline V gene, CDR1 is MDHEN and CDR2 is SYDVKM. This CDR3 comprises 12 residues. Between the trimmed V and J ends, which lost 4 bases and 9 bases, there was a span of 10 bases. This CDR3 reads CASSYLGSEQFF. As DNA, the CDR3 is TGTGCCAGCAGTTACCTAGGAAGTGAGCAGTTCTTC.

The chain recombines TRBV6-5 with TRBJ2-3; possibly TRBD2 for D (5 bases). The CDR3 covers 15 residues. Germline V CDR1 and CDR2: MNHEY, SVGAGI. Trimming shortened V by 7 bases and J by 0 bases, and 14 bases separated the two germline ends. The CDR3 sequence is CASTSRAASTDTQYF. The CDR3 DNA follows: TGTGCCAGCACCTCCCGAGCGGCTAGCACAGATACGCAGTATTTT.

The CDR3 protein is CASTPLVSMRNTGELFF. CDR3 coding DNA: TGTGCCAGCACCCCACTAGTCTCGATGAGAAACACCGGGGAGCTGTTTTTT. This chain uses TRBV27 with TRBJ2-2; perhaps TRBD2 as D (5 bases). The CDR3 runs 17 residues. Germline-derived CDR1 and CDR2 are MNHEY and SMNVEV (reference sequence). The V end was cut by 7 bases, the J end by 2 bases, with 20 bases between.

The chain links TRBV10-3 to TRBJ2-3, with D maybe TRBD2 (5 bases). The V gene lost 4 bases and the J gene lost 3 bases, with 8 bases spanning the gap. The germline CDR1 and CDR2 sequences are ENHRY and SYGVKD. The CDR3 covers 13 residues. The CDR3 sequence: CAISGTGTDTQYF. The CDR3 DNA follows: TGTGCCATCAGTGGGACGGGGACAGATACGCAGTATTTT.

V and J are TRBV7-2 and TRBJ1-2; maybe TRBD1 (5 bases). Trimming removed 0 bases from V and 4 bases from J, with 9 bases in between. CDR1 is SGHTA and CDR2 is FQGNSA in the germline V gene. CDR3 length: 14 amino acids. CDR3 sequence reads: CASSLADIGYGYTF. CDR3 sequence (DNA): TGTGCCAGCAGCTTAGCGGACATAGGCTATGGCTACACCTTC.

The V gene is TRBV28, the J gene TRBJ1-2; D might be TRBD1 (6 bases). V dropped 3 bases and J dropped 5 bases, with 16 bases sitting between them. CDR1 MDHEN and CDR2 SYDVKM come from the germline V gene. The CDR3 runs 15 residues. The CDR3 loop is CASSFETGLRYGYTF. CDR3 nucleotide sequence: TGTGCCAGCAGTTTCGAAACAGGGCTTAGATATGGCTACACCTTC.

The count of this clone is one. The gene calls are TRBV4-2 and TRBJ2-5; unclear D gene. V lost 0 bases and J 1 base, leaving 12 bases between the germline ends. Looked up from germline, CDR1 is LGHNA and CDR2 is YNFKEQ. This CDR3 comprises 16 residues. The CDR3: CASSQEAQIIQETQYF. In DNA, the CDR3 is TGTGCCAGCAGCCAAGAGGCACAGATTATCCAAGAGACCCAGTACTTC.

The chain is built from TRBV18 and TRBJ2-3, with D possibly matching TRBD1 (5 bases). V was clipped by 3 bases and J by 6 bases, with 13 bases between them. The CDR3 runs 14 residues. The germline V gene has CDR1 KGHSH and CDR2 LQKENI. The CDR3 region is CASSPNWGADTQYF. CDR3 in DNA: TGTGCCAGCTCACCTAACTGGGGCGCCGATACGCAGTATTTT. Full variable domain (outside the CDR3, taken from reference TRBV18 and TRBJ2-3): NAGVMQNPRHLVRRRGQEARLRCSPMKGHSHVYWYRQLPEEGLKFMVYLQKENIIDESGMPKERFSAEFPKEGPSILRIQQVVRGDSAAYFCASSPNWGADTQYFGPGTRLTVL.

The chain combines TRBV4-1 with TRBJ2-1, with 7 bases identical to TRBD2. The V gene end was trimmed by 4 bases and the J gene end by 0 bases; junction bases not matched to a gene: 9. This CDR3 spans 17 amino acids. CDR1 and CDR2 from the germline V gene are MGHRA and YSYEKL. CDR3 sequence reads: CASSPRVGGSSYNEQFF. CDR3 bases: TGCGCCAGCAGCCCCCGAGTCGGGGGGAGCTCCTACAATGAGCAGTTCTTC.

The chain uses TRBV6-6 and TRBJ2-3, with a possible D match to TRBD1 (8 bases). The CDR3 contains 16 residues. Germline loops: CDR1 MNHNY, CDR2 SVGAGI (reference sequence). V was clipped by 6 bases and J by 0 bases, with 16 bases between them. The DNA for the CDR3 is TGTGCCAGCAGCACTGGACAGGGAGGGAGCACAGATACGCAGTATTTT. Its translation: CASSTGQGGSTDTQYF.

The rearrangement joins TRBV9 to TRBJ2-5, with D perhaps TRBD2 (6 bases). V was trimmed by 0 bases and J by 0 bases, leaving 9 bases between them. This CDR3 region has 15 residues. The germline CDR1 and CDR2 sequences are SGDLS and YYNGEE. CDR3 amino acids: CASSVDAGYQETQYF. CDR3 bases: TGTGCCAGCAGCGTAGACGCGGGGTACCAAGAGACCCAGTACTTC.

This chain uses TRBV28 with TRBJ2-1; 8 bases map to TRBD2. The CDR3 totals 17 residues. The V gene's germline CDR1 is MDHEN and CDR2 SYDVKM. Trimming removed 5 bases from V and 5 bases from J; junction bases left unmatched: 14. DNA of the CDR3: TGTGCCAGCAGTCCCAGAGTTGGTAGCGGGAACCACAATGAGCAGTTCTTC. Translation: CASSPRVGSGNHNEQFF.

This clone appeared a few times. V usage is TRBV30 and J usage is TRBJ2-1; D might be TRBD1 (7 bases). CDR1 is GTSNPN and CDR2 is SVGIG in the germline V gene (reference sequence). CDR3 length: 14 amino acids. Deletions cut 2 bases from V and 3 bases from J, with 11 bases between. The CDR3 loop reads CAWSPQGGYNEQFF. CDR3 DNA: TGTGCCTGGAGTCCTCAGGGGGGCTACAATGAGCAGTTCTTC.

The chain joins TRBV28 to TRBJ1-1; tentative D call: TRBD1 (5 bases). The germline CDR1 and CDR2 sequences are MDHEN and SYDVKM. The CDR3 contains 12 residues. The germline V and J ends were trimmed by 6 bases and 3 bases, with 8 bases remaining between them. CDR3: CASRGPDTEAFF. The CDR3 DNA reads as TGTGCCAGCAGGGGGCCGGACACTGAAGCTTTCTTT.

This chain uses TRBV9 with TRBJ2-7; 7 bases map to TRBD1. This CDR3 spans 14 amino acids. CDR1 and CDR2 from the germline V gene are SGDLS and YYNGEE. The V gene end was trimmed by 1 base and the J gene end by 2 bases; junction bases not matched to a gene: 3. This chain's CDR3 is CASSVHQGAYEQYF. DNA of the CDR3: TGTGCCAGCAGCGTACACCAGGGGGCCTACGAGCAGTACTTC.

The CDR3 here is CASTSYLGEKLFF. DNA for the CDR3: TGTGCCAGCACTAGCTACTTGGGTGAAAAACTGTTTTTT. The V gene is TRBV28, the J gene TRBJ1-4; D not resolved. Germline assignment: CDR1 MDHEN and CDR2 SYDVKM. V lost 7 bases and J 7 bases, leaving 13 bases between the germline ends. The CDR3 is made up of 13 amino acids.

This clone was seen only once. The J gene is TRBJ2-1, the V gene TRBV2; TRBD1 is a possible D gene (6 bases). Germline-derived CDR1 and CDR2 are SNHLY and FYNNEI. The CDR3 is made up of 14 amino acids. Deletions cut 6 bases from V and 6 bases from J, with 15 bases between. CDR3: CASRLQGSSNEQFF. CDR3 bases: TGTGCCAGCAGATTACAGGGATCGAGCAATGAGCAGTTCTTC.

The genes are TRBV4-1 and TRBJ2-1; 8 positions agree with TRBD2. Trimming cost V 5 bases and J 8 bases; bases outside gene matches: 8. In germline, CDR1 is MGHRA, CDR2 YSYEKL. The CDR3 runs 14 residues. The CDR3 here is CASSSRGLADEQFF. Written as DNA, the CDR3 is TGCGCCAGCAGCTCTCGAGGACTAGCCGATGAGCAGTTCTTC.

The CDR3 region has the DNA TGTGCCAGTAGTACCCCTGGGACAGGCCCGCTTGGCTATGGCTACACCTTC. It yields the protein CASSTPGTGPLGYGYTF. The V call is TRBV19, the J call TRBJ1-2, with TRBD1 matching 8 bases. In germline, CDR1 is LNHDA, CDR2 SQIVND (reference sequence). The CDR3 length is 17 residues. J gave up 4 bases and V 4 bases, and 14 bases lay outside the gene matches.

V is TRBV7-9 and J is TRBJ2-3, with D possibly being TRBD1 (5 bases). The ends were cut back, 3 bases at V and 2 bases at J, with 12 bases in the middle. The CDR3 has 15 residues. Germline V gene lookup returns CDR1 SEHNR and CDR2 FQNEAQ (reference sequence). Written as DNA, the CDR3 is TGTGCCAGCAGCTTCATTTGGGGCCACACAGATACGCAGTATTTT. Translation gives CASSFIWGHTDTQYF.

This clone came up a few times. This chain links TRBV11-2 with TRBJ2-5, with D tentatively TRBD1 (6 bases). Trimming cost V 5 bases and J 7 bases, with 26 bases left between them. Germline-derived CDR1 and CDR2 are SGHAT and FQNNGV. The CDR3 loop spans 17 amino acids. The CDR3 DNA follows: TGTGCCAGCAGCGCAAGCTTCTCTAGGACAGCCGGTGGGACCCAGTACTTC. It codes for CASSASFSRTAGGTQYF.

The chain's CDR3 is CASTLRTGAGETQYF. CDR3 DNA sequence: TGTGCCAGCACGCTCAGGACAGGGGCAGGGGAGACCCAGTACTTC. The gene calls are TRBV2 and TRBJ2-5; TRBD1 matches 9 bases. CDR3 length: 15 amino acids. CDR1 and CDR2 (germline): SNHLY, FYNNEI. V shed 7 bases and J 5 bases; nucleotides not matched to a gene: 11.

The chain's CDR3 is CARLDRGLSSYEQYF. The CDR3 bases are TGTGCCAGGTTGGACAGGGGCCTAAGCTCCTACGAGCAGTACTTC. The J gene is TRBJ2-7, the V gene TRBV21-1; the DNA was not used to check the table's D call, TRBD1. TRBV21-1 is deemed a pseudogene. The CDR3 covers 15 residues.

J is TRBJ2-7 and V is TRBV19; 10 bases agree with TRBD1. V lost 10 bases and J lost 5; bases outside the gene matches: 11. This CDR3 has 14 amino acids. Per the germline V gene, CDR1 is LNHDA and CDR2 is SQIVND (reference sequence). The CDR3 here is CATQVGTGVNEQYF. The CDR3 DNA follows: TGTGCCACTCAGGTGGGGACAGGGGTAAACGAGCAGTACTTC.